This T cell receptor (beta chain) came from a study of T-cell memory formation after mild COVID-19. Regarding the study as a whole: Memory sampled before infection contained some responding clones, suggesting cross-reactive memory joined. Later expanders leaned toward CD4+, whereas clones contracting from day 15 to 85 were balanced CD4/CD8. CD8+ contracting clones occupied EMRA, while CD4+ ones occupied mainly CM and EM.

TCRdb recomputed calls from the 5' RACE reads with MiXCR, one row per CDR3 protein. The sample has 450,000 or so distinct CDR3 sequences, nearly 25% seen once; the top ten hold around 12%. Trimming removed 1 base from V and 0 bases from J; junction bases left unmatched: 7. The germline V gene encodes CDR1 MGHRA and CDR2 YSYEKL. The CDR3 contains 17 residues. Worth noting for this clonotype: Its antigen is currently unknown.

The gene calls are TRBV4-1 and TRBJ2-3, with 7 bases that match TRBD2. What was sequenced was PBMCs or a T cell subset sorted from them (not recorded which). The sequence derives from an adult woman who had mild COVID-19 (a few samples of this study predate the infection). Cell type and time point are not known. The CDR3 here is CASSQVSAGVSTDTQYF. CDR3 DNA sequence: TGCGCCAGCAGCCAAGTCTCCGCGGGGGTCAGCACAGATACGCAGTATTTT.